This TCR beta chain was sequenced during a study of T cell responses to AZD1222 COVID-19 vaccine. The V and J ends lost 5 bases and 6 bases respectively, with 10 bases between them. The CDR3 is 13 amino acids. Germline V lookup: CDR1 SEHNR, CDR2 FQNEAQ (reference sequence). Profiled with immunoSEQ multiplex PCR; TCRdb holds only in-frame clones, not every one. The table shows roughly 150,000 clones, with 90% occurring only once. The clonotype comes from an adult who received the AZD1222 COVID-19 vaccine. The chain is built from TRBV7-9 and TRBJ2-2; D unresolved. Sequences were derived from peripheral blood, sampled 28 days after the second AZD1222 dose. CDR3 coding DNA: TGTGCCAGCAGCCCACCCAGTTCCGGGGAGCTGTTTTTT. This translates into CASSPPSSGELFF.